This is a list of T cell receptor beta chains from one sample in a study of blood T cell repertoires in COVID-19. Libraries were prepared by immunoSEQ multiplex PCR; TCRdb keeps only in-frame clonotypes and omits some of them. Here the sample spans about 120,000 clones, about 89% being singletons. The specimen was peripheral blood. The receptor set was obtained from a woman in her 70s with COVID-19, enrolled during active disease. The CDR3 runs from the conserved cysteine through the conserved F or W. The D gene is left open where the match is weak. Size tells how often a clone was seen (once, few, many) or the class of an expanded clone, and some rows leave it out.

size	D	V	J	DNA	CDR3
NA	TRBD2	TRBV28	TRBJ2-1	TGTGCCAGCAGTTTGCGCGGGGGGGCAGGTGAGCAGTTCTTC	CASSLRGGAGEQFF
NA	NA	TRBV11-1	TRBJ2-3	TGTGCCAGCAGTCAGAAATACGGCCAGGGGACAGATACGCAGTATTTT	CASSQKYGQGTDTQYF
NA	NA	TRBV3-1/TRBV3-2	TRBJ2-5	TGTGCCAGCAGCTCAGGAAGGGGCGCGGGAATAAAGACCCAGTACTTC	CASSSGRGAGIKTQYF
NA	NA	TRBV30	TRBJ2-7	TGTGCCTGCGTATCGGGGTTTTACGAGCAGTACTTC	CACVSGFYEQYF
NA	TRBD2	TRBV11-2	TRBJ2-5	TGTGCCAGCAGCCCCGCGGGTTCACTAGCGGTTGGCGAGACCCAGTACTTC	CASSPAGSLAVGETQYF
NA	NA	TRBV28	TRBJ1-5	TGTGCCAGCAGTTTATTAGGGGGTGGCAATCAGCCCCAGCATTTT	CASSLLGGGNQPQHF
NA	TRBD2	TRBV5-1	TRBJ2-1	TGCGCCAGCAGCACGAGACTAGCGGGGGGTGCTGAGCAGTTCTTC	CASSTRLAGGAEQFF
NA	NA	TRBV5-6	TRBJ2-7	TGTGCCAGCAGCTTTGAGGGGGTGTACGAGCAGTACTTC	CASSFEGVYEQYF
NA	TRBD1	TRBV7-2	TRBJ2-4	TGTGCCAGCAGCTTATCACAGGGGATCCAAAACATTCAGTACTTC	CASSLSQGIQNIQYF
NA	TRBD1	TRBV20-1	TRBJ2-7	TGCAGTGCTAGTTTAGGGGGCCGGCTTGTGCAGTACTTC	CSASLGGRLVQYF
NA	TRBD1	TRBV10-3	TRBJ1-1	TGTGCCATCAGTACTGGACAGGCGGGGCCTGAAGCTTTCTTT	CAISTGQAGPEAFF
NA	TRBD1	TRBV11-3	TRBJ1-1	TGTGCCAGCAGCCCGGGACAGGGGGACACTGAAGCTTTCTTT	CASSPGQGDTEAFF
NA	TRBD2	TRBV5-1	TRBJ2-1	TGCGCCAGCAGCTTAGGCGGGGGGGCCCTTAATGAGCAGTTCTTC	CASSLGGGALNEQFF
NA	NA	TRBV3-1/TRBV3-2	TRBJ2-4	TGTGCCAGCGTCAACGGGTGGGACATTCAGTACTTC	CASVNGWDIQYF
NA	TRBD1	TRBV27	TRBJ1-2	TGTGCCAGCAGTTTATCACAGACAGGGTTAGGGGGCTACACCTTC	CASSLSQTGLGGYTF
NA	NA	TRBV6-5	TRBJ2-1	TGTGCCGGCAGTTCTTACAATGAGCAGTTCTTC	CAGSSYNEQFF
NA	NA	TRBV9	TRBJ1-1	TGTGCCAGCAGCGTAGGTAAGAGTACTGAAGCTTTCTTT	CASSVGKSTEAFF
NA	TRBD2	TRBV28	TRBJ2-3	TGTGCCAGCAGTTTATGGGGGACTAGCGGAACAGATACGCAGTATTTT	CASSLWGTSGTDTQYF
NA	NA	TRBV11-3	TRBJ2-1	TGTGCCAGCAGCTTAGAGGCGGGGGAGCAGTTCTTC	CASSLEAGEQFF
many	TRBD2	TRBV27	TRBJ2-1	TGTGCCAGCAACCCCGGGGGGGCCTACAATGAGCAGTTCTTC	CASNPGGAYNEQFF
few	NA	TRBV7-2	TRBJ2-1	TGTGCCAGCAGCTTAGCTCGGGTAATTAATGAGCAGTTCTTC	CASSLARVINEQFF
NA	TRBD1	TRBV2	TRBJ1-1	TGTGCCAGCAGCCGACAGGGTCCAGGGAACACTGAAGCTTTCTTT	CASSRQGPGNTEAFF
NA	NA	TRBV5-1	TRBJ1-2	TGCGCCAGCAGCCTATCCACCGTTACTCCCTCAAACGGTGGCTACACCTTC	CASSLSTVTPSNGGYTF
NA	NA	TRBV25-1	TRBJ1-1	TGTGCCAGCAGTAATGGACAGCAGAACACTGAAGCTTTCTTT	CASSNGQQNTEAFF
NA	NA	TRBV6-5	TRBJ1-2	TGTGCCAGCAGTCCTTTTAACTATGGCTACACCTTC	CASSPFNYGYTF
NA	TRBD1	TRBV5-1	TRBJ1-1	TGCGCCAGCAGACGGGACAGCCTTAACACTGAAGCTTTCTTT	CASRRDSLNTEAFF
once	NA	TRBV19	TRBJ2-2	TGTGCCAGTAGTATTCTAGTTCAGACCGGGGAGCTGTTTTTT	CASSILVQTGELFF
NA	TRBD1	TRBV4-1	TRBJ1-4	TGCGCCAGCAGCCTCCAGTCGGGACAGAGAAATGAAAAACTGTTTTTT	CASSLQSGQRNEKLFF
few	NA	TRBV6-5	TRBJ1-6	TGTGCCAGCAGTTCACCCGACAGCGCTCCCCTCCACTTT	CASSSPDSAPLHF
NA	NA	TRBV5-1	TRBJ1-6	TGCGCCAGCAGCCCGGCGGGGGAAGGAGGTAATTCACCCCTCCACTTT	CASSPAGEGGNSPLHF
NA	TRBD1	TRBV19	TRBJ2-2	TGTGCCCTCAGAAGGGGGACAGCTAACACCGGGGAGCTGTTTTTT	CALRRGTANTGELFF